These 7 T cell receptor beta chains were sequenced from one sample in a study. In TCRdb, the RT-PCR reads were re-called with MiXCR into one record per CDR3 protein. This sample yields about 680,000 distinct CDR3 sequences, of which 14% are seen a single time; about 3.6% belongs to the top ten. Sequences were obtained from memory CD4+ T cells from blood. The receptors come from a female donor in good health, serving as a healthy control.

This clonotype was seen repeatedly, ten times or more. The V and J genes are TRBV20-1 and TRBJ2-5; no clear D gene. With 5 bases removed from V and 0 bases from J, the gap between germline ends came to 10 bases. Germline V gene data show CDR1 as DFQATT and CDR2 as SNEGSKA (reference sequence). CDR3 size: 13 residues. The CDR3 region is CSAGLRHQETQYF. In nucleotides, the CDR3 is TGCAGTGCTGGGCTGCGGCACCAAGAGACCCAGTACTTC.

CDR3 amino acids: CASSLARASGANVLTF. CDR3 in DNA: TGCGCCAGCAGCTTGGCTAGGGCCTCTGGGGCCAACGTCCTGACTTTC. The J gene is TRBJ2-6, the V gene TRBV5-1; D remains ambiguous. Germline CDR1 reads SGHRS; CDR2 reads YFSETQ. The CDR3 totals 16 residues. The germline V and J ends were trimmed by 0 bases and 0 bases, with 7 bases remaining between them. Full variable domain (outside the CDR3, taken from reference TRBV5-1 and TRBJ2-6): KAGVTQTPRYLIKTRGQQVTLSCSPISGHRSVSWYQQTPGQGLQFLFEYFSETQRNKGNFPGRFSGRQFSNSRSEMNVSTLELGDSALYLCASSLARASGANVLTFGAGSRLTVL.

Many counts were recorded for this clonotype. This chain links TRBV20-1 with TRBJ2-7, with D possibly matching TRBD2 (5 bases). This CDR3 spans 15 amino acids. Trimming took off 2 bases at V and 4 bases at J, with 18 bases between the two ends. Germline CDR1 and CDR2: DFQATT and SNEGSKA (reference sequence). The CDR3 loop is CSARNPRGSGYEQYF. The CDR3 DNA follows: TGCAGTGCTAGAAACCCGCGTGGGAGCGGATACGAGCAGTACTTC.

The chain uses TRBV7-8 and TRBJ2-1; the D call may be TRBD1 or TRBD2 (5 bases each). The germline V gene has CDR1 SGHVS and CDR2 FQNEAQ. Trimming stripped 5 bases from V and 13 bases from J, with 18 bases between. CDR3 length equals 13 residues. CDR3 region: CASSPHLGRDQFF. CDR3 DNA: TGTGCCAGCAGCCCCCACCTCGGCAGGGACCAGTTCTTC.

The chain recombines TRBV7-8 with TRBJ1-5; D perhaps matches TRBD1 (6 bases). CDR1 and CDR2 (germline): SGHVS, FQNEAQ. Trimming removed 5 bases at V and 5 bases at J, with 16 bases between. This CDR3 has 15 amino acids. The CDR3, as DNA: TGTGCCAGCAGCCCCTCGACAGGCACCGATCAGCCCCAGCATTTT. Protein product: CASSPSTGTDQPQHF.

The sample holds many counts of this clonotype. The chain combines TRBV6-6 with TRBJ2-1; TRBD1 aligns across 7 bases. Germline CDR1 and CDR2: MNHNY and SVGAGI (reference sequence). With V trimmed by 7 bases and J by 7 bases, 10 bases remained unmatched. CDR3 length: 14 amino acids. Here the CDR3 reads CASNTGTVLNEQFF. CDR3 DNA sequence: TGTGCCAGCAACACAGGGACAGTTTTAAATGAGCAGTTCTTC.

There are a few counts of this clonotype. The J gene is TRBJ2-1, the V gene TRBV6-2 or TRBV6-3, with 9 nucleotides matching TRBD2. Germline CDR1 and CDR2: MNHEY and SVGEGT. J lost 9 bases, V lost 3 bases, and 6 bases had no gene match. The CDR3 length is 14 residues. As DNA, the CDR3 is TGTGCCAGCAGTTATATCGTAGCGGGAGTTGAGCAGTTCTTC. Its translation: CASSYIVAGVEQFF.